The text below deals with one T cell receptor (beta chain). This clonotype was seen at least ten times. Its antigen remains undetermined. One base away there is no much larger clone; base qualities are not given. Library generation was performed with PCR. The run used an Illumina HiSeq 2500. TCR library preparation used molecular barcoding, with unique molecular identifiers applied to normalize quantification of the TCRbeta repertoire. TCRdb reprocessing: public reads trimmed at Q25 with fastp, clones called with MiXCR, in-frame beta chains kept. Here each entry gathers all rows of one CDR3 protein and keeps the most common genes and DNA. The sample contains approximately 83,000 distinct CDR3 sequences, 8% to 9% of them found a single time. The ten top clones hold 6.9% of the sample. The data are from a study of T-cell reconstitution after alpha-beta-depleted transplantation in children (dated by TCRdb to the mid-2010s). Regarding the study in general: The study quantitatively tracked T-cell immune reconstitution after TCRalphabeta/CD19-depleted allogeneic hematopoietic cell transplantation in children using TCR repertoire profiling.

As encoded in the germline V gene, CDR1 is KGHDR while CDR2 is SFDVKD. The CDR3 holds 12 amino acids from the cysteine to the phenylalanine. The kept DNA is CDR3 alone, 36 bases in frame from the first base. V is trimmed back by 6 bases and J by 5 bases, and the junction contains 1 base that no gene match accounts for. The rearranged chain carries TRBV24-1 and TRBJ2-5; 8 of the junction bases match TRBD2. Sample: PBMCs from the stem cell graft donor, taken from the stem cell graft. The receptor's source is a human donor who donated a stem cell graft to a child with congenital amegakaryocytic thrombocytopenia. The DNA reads TGTGCCACCAGTAGCGGGGGCGAGACCCAGTACTTC. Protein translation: CATSSGGETQYF.